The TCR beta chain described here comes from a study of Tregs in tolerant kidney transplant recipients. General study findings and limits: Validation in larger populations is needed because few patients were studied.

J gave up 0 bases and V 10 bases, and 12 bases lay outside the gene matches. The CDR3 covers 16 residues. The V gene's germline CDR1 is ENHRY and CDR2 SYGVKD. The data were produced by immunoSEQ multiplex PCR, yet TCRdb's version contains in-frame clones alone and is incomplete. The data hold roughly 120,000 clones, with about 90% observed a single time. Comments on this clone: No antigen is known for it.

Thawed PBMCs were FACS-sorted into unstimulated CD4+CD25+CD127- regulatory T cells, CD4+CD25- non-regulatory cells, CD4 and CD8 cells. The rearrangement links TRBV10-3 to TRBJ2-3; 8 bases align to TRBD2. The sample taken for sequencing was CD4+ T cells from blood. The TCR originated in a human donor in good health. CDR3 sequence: CATTRTSTTSTDTQYF. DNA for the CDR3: TGTGCCACCACCAGGACTAGCACAACTAGCACAGATACGCAGTATTTT.